The entry below describes one T cell receptor beta chain. No antigen is known for it. Germline assignment: CDR1 SNHLY and CDR2 FYNNEI. The CDR3 spans 14 residues. With 9 bases clipped from V and 4 bases from J, the junction kept 6 bases outside the gene matches. These data originate in a study of blood T cells in healthy people across ages. Study-wide results and caveats: Greater diversity and more naive CD4+ cells were seen in long-lived donors than in aged donors. It was held that the diversity estimates obtained from one million T cells were underestimates.

A second PCR, run for about 6 to 11 cycles, used a sample-barcoded 5' primer plus a J-beta primer mix. A 12-random-nucleotide template-switch adaptor tagged each cDNA molecule. TCRdb reprocessed the 5' RACE reads with MiXCR, giving one entry per CDR3 protein. Among about 1.1 million distinct CDR3 sequences listed, around two fifths were seen once. This TCR was recovered from a man aged 18 to 30 in good health. The gene calls are TRBV2 and TRBJ2-2; TRBD1 matches 9 bases. Input material: blood. This CDR3 reads CASRPGQGTGELFF. The CDR3 DNA follows: TGTGCCAGTAGGCCGGGACAGGGCACCGGGGAGCTGTTTTTT.